This TCR beta chain was recorded in a study of blood T cell repertoires in COVID-19. Study-level background: Sample material is recorded as cDNA or gDNA derived from T cells, B-cell-depleted T cells, or PBMCs.

Only in-frame clones appear in the TCRdb table, and some are missing; sequencing was by immunoSEQ multiplex PCR. The sample holds 52,000 or so clones, roughly 89% seen once. During active infection, Seattle patients enrolled and were then monitored through disease. Germline V gene sequence: CDR1 SNHLY, CDR2 FYNNEI. The CDR3 is 16 amino acids. V dropped 5 bases and J dropped 1 base, with 12 bases sitting between them. The receptor's source is a man aged 40-50 years with COVID-19, enrolled during active disease. The chain employs TRBV2 and TRBJ2-6; tentatively, D is TRBD2 (6 bases). The sequencing input was peripheral blood. CDR3 loop: CASSWAGSSGANVLTF. The CDR3 coding sequence is TGTGCCAGCAGTTGGGCCGGGAGTTCTGGGGCCAACGTCCTGACTTTC.